A single TCR beta chain is shown here with its context. The data were obtained in a study of control samples from healthy donors and cancer patients. This CDR3 spans 14 amino acids. CDR1 and CDR2 from the germline V gene are LNHDA and SQIVND (reference sequence). V dropped 0 bases and J dropped 8 bases, with 13 bases sitting between them. Profiled with immunoSEQ multiplex PCR; TCRdb holds only in-frame clones, not every one. The sample shows approximately 100,000 clones, approximately 84% of them seen only once. V usage is TRBV19 and J usage is TRBJ1-2, with unresolved D. The source material was PBMCs. The receptor was derived from a man aged 65-85 years with lung cancer. This CDR3 is CASSIEGIIAGYTF. CDR3 nucleotides: TGTGCCAGTAGTATAGAGGGGATAATAGCGGGCTACACCTTC.